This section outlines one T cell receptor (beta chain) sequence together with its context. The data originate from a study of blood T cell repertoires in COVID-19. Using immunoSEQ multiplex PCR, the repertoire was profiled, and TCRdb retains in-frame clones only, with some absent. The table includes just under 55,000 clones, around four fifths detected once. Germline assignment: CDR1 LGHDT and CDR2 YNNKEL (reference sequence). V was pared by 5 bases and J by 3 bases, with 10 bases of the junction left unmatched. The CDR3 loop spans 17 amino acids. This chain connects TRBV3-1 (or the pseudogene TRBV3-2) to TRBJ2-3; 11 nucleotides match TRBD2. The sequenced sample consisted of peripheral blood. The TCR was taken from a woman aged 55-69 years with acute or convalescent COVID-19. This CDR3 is CASSDRLAGFGTDTQYF. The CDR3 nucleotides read TGTGCCAGCAGCGACAGACTAGCGGGGTTCGGTACAGATACGCAGTATTTT.